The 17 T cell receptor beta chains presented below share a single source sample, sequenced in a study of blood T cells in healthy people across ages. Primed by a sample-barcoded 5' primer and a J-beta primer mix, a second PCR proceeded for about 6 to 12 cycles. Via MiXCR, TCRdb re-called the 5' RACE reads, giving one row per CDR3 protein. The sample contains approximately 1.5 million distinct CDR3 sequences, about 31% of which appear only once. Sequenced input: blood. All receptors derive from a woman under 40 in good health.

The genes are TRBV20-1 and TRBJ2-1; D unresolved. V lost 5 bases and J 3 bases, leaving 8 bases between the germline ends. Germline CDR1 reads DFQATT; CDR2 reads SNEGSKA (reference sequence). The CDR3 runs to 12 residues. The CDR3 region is CSAVWGYNEQFF. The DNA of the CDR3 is TGCAGTGCTGTTTGGGGCTACAATGAGCAGTTCTTC.

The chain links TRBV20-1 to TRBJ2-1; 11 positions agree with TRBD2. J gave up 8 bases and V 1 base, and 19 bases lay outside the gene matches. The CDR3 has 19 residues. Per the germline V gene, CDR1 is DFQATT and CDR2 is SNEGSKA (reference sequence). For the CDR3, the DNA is TGCAGTGCTAGAGCGTTTCGGCTAGCGGGAGGAAGGGGTTCGGATGAGCAGTTCTTC. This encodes CSARAFRLAGGRGSDEQFF.

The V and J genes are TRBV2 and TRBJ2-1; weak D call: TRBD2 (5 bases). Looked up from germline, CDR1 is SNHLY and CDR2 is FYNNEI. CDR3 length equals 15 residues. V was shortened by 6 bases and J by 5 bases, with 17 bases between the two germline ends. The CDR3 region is CASSLTQVGDNEQFF. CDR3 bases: TGTGCCAGCAGCCTGACTCAGGTCGGGGACAATGAGCAGTTCTTC. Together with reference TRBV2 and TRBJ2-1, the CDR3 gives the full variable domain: EPEVTQTPSHQVTQMGQEVILRCVPISNHLYFYWYRQILGQKVEFLVSFYNNEISEKSEIFDDQFSVERPDGSNFTLKIRSTKLEDSAMYFCASSLTQVGDNEQFFGPGTRLTVL.

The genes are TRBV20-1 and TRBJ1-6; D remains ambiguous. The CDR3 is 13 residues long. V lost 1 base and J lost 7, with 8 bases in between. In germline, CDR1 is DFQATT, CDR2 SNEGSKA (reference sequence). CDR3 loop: CSARALGNSPLHF. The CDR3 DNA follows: TGCAGTGCTAGAGCCCTGGGGAATTCACCCCTCCACTTT.

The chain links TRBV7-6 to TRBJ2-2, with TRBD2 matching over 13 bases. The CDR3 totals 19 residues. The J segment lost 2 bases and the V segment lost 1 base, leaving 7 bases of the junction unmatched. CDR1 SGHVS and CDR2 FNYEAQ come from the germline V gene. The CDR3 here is CASSLVTGTSGVNTGELFF. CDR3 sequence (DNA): TGTGCCAGCAGCTTAGTGACCGGGACTAGCGGGGTAAACACCGGGGAGCTGTTTTTT.

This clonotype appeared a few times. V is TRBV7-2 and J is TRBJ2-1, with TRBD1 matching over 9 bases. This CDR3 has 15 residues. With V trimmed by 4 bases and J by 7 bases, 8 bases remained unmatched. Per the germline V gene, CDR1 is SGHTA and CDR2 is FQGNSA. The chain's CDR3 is CASSSWDRADNEQFF. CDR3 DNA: TGTGCCAGCAGCTCCTGGGACAGGGCGGATAATGAGCAGTTCTTC.

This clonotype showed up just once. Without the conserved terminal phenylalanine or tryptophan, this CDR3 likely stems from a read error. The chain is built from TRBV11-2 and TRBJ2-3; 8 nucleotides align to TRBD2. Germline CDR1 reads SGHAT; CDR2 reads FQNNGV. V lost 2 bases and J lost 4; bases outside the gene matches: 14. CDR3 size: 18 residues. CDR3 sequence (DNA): TGTGCCAGCAGCTTAAAAGGGAGCGGGAGAGGCCCCGCAGATACGCAGTATTGT. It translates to CASSLKGSGRGPADTQYC.

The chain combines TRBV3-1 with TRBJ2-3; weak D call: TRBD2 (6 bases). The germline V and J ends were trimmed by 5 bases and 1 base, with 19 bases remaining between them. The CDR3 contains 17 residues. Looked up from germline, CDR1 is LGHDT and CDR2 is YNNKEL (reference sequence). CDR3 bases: TGTGCCAGCAGCAAAACCGCGACGGAGCGGGGCACAGATACGCAGTATTTT. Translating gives CASSKTATERGTDTQYF.

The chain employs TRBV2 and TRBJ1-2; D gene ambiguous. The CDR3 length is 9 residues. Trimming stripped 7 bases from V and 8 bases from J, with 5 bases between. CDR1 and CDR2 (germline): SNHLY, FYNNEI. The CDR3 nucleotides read TGTGCCAGCAAGACCGGCTACACCTTC. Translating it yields CASKTGYTF.

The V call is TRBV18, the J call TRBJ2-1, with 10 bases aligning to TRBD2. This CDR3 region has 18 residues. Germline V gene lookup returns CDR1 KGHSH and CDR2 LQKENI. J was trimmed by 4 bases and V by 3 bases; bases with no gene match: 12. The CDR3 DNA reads TGTGCCAGCTCACCCCGGACTAGCGGATCCCGACAATACAATGAGCAGTTCTTC. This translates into CASSPRTSGSRQYNEQFF.

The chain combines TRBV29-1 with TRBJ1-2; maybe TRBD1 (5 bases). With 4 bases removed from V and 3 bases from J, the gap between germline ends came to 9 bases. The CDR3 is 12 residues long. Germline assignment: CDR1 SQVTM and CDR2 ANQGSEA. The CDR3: CSVGSRDYGYTF. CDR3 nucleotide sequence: TGCAGCGTTGGAAGCAGGGACTATGGCTACACCTTC. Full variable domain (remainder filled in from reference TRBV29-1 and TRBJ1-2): SAVISQKPSRDICQRGTSLTIQCQVDSQVTMMFWYRQQPGQSLTLIATANQGSEATYESGFVIDKFPISRPNLTFSTLTVSNMSPEDSSIYLCSVGSRDYGYTFGSGTRLTVV.

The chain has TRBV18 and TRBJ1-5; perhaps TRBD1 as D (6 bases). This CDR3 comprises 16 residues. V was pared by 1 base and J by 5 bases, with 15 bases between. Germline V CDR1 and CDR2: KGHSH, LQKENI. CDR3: CASSPRGRKVDQPQHF. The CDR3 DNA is TGTGCCAGCTCACCACGGGGGCGGAAGGTGGATCAGCCCCAGCATTTT.

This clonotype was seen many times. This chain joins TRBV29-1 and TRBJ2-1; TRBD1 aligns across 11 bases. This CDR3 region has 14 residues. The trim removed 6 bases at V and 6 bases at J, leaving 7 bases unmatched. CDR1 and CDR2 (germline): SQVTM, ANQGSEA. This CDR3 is CSVTRDRGSNEQFF. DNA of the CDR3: TGCAGCGTCACCCGGGACAGGGGGAGCAATGAGCAGTTCTTC.

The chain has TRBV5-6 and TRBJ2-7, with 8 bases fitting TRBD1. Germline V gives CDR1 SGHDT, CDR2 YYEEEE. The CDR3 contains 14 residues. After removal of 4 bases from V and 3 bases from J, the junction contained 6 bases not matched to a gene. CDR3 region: CASSADRGNYEQYF. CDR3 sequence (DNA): TGTGCCAGCAGCGCCGACAGGGGTAACTACGAGCAGTACTTC.

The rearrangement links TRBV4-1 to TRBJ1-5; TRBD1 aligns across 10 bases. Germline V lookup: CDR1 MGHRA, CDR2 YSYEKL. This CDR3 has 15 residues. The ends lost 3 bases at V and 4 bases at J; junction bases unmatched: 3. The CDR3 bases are TGCGCCAGCAGCCAGGGACAGGGGCCAAATCAGCCCCAGCATTTT. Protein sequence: CASSQGQGPNQPQHF.

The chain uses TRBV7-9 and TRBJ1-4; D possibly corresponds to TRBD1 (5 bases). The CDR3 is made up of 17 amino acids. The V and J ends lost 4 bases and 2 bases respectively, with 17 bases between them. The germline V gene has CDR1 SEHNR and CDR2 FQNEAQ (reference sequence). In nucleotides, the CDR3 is TGTGCCAGCAGCTCCTCCCTCTGGGGGACGACTAATGAAAAACTGTTTTTT. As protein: CASSSSLWGTTNEKLFF.

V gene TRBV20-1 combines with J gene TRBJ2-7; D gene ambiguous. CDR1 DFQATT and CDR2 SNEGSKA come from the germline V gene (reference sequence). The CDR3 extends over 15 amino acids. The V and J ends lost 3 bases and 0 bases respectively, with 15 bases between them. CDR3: CSASPSFSPSYEQYF. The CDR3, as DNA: TGCAGTGCTAGCCCTTCTTTTAGTCCCTCCTACGAGCAGTACTTC.